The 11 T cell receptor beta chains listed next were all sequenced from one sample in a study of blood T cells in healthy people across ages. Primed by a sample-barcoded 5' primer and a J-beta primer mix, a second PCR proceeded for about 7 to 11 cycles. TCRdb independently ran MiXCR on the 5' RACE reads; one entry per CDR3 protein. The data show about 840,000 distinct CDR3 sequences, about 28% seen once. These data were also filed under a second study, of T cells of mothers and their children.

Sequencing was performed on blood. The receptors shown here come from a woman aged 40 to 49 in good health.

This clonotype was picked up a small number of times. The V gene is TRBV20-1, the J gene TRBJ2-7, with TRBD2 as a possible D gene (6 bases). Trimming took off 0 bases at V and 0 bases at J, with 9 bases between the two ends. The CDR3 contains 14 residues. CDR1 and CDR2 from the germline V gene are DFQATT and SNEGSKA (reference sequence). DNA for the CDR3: TGCAGTGCTAGAGATGCGGGGTACTCCTACGAGCAGTACTTC. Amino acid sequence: CSARDAGYSYEQYF.

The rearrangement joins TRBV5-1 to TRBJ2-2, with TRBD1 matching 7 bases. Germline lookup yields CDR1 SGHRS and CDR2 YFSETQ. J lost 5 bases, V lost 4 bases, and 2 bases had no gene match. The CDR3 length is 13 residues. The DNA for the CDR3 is TGCGCCAGCAGCACGGGACAGACCGGGGAGCTGTTTTTT. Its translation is CASSTGQTGELFF. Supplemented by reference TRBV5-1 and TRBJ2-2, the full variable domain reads KAGVTQTPRYLIKTRGQQVTLSCSPISGHRSVSWYQQTPGQGLQFLFEYFSETQRNKGNFPGRFSGRQFSNSRSEMNVSTLELGDSALYLCASSTGQTGELFFGEGSRLTVL.

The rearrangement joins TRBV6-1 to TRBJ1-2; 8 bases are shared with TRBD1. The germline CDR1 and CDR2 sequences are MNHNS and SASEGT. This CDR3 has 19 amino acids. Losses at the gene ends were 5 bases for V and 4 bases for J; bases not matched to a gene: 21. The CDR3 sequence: CASSPRPPGQVRLGYGYTF. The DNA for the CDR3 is TGTGCCAGCAGTCCCAGGCCCCCGGGACAGGTTAGGTTAGGCTATGGCTACACCTTC.

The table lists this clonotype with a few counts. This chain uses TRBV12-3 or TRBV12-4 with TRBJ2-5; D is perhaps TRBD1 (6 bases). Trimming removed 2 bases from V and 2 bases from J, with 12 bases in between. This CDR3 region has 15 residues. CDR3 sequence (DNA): TGTGCCAGCAGTTTATTGGTGGGGACACAAGAGACCCAGTACTTC. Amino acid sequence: CASSLLVGTQETQYF.

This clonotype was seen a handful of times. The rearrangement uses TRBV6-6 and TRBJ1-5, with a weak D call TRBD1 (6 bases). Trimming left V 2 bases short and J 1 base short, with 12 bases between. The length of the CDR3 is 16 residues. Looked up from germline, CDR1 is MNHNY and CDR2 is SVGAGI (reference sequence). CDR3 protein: CASSYTGASSNQPQHF. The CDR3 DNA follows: TGTGCCAGCAGTTACACGGGGGCGAGCAGCAATCAGCCCCAGCATTTT.

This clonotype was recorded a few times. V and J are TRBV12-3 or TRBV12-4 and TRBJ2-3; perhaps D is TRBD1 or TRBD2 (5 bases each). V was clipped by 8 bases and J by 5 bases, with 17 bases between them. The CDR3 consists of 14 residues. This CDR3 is CASAHGWDQDTQYF. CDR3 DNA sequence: TGTGCCAGCGCGCACGGATGGGACCAAGATACGCAGTATTTT.

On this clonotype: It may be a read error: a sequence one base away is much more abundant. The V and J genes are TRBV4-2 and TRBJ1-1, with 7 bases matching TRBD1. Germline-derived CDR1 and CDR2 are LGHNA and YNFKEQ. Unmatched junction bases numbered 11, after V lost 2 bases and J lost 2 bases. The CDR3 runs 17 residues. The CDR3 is CASSQNIRRGLNTEAFF. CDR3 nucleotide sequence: TGTGCCAGCAGCCAAAACATACGGAGGGGGCTTAACACTGAAGCTTTCTTT.

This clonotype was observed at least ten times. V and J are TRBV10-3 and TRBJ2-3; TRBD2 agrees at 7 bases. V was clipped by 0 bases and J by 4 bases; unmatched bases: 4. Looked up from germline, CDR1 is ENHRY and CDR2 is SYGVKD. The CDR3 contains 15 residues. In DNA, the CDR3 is TGTGCCATCAGTGAGTCGGGCCGGGGGGCAGATACGCAGTATTTT. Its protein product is CAISESGRGADTQYF.

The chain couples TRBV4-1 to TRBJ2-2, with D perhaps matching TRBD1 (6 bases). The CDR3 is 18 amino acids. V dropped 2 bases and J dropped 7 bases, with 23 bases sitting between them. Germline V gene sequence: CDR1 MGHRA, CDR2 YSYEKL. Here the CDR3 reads CASSQTIQGSRSNGELFF. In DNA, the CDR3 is TGCGCCAGCAGCCAAACAATACAGGGTTCGCGGTCGAACGGGGAGCTGTTTTTT.

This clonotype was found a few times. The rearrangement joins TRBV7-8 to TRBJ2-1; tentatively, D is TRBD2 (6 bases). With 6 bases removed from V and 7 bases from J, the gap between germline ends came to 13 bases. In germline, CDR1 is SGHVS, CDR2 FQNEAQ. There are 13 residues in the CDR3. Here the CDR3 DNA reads TGTGCCAGCAGGCGGAGGGCGGGTAATGAGCAGTTCTTC. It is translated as CASRRRAGNEQFF.

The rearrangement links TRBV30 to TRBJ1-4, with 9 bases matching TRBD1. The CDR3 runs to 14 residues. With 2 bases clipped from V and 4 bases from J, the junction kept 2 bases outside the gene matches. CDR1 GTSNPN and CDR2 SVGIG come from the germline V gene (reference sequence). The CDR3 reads CAWSSTGGNEKLFF. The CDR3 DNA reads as TGTGCCTGGAGTTCGACAGGGGGTAATGAAAAACTGTTTTTT.